This section outlines one T cell receptor beta chain sequence together with its context. What it binds is unknown. The source of the sample is a study of identical twins. Findings and limits, study-wide: Cross-sectional statistical analysis was relied on for the conclusions, without the same donors being followed. Among out-of-frame alpha sequences shared by twins, low generation probability occurred in excess. Excess sharing between twins was weaker in beta out-of-frame sequences.

Template switching added a universal primer site, and cDNA bore unique molecular identifiers. MiXCR, applied by TCRdb to the 5' RACE reads, yields one record per CDR3 protein. Among just under 650,000 distinct CDR3 sequences listed, roughly 7.1% were seen once. Germline V CDR1 and CDR2: MDHEN, SYDVKM. The germline V and J ends were trimmed by 6 bases and 1 base, with 19 bases remaining between them. The CDR3 is 16 residues long. This sample also appeared in a second study, on yellow fever vaccine responses in identical twins.

The V call is TRBV28, the J call TRBJ2-7; tentatively, D is TRBD1 or TRBD2 (5 bases each). Sequenced input: PBMCs. The receptor was derived from a woman younger than 30 in good health. CDR3 in amino acids: CASREDNPHGSYEQYF. CDR3 sequence (DNA): TGTGCCAGCAGGGAGGACAACCCCCACGGATCCTACGAGCAGTACTTC.